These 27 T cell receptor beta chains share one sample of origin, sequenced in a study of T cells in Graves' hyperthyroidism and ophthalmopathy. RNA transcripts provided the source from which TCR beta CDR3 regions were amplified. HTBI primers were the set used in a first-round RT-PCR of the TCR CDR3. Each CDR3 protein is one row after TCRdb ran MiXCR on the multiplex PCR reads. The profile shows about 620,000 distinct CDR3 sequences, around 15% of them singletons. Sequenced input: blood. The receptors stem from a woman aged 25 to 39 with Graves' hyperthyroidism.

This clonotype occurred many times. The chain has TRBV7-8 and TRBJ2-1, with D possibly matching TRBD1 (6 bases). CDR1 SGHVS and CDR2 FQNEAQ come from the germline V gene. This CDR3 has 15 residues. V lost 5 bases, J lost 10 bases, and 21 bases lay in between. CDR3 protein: CASSPTRTEGTEQFF. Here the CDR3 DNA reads TGTGCCAGCAGCCCAACACGGACAGAGGGGACAGAGCAGTTCTTC.

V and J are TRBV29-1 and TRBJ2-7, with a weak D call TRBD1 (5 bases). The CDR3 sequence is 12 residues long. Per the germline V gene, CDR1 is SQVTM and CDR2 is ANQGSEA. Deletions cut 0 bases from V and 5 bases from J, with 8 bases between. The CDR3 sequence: CSVEEDIHEQYF. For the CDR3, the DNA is TGCAGCGTTGAAGAGGACATCCACGAGCAGTACTTC.

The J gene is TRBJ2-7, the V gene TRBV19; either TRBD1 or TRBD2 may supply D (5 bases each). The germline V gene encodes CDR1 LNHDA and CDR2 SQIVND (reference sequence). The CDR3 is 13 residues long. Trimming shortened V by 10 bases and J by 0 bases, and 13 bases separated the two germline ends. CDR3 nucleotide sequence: TGTGCCACCGGGACGGGTAGCTCCTACGAGCAGTACTTC. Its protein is CATGTGSSYEQYF.

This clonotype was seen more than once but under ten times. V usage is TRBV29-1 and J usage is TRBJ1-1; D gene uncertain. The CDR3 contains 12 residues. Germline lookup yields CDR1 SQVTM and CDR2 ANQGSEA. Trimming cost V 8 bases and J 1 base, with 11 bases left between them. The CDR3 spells CSTIYKNTEAFF. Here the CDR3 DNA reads TGCAGCACAATCTACAAGAACACTGAAGCTTTCTTT.

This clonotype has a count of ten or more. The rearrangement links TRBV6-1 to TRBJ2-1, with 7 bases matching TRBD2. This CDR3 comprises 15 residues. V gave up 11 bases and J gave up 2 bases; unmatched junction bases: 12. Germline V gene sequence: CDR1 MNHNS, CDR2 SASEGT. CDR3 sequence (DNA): TGTGCCTGCGGGGCGCCGGGAGGCCCCTACAATGAGCAGTTCTTC. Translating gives CACGAPGGPYNEQFF.

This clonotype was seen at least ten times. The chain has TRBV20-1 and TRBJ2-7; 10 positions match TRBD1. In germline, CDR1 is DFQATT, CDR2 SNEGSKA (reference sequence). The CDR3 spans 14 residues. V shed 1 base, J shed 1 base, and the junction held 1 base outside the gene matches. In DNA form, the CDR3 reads TGCAGTGCTAGAGGACAGGGGGCGTCCTACGAGCAGTACTTC. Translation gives CSARGQGASYEQYF.

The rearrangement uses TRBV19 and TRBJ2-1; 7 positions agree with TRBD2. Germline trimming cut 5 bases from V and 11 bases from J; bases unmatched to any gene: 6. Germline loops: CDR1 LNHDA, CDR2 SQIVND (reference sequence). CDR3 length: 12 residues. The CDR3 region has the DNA TGTGCCAGTAGTTTCTCCGGGACTAAGCAGTTCTTC. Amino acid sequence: CASSFSGTKQFF.

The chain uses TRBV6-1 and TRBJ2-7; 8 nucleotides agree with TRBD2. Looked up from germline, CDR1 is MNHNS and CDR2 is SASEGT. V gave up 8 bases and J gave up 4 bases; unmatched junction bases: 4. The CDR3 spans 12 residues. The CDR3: CASEREGYEQYF. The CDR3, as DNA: TGTGCCAGCGAACGGGAGGGGTACGAGCAGTACTTC.

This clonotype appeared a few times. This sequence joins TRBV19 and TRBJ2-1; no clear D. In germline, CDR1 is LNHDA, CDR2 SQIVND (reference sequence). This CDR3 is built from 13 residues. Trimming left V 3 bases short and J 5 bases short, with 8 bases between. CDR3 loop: CASSILLHNEQFF. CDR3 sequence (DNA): TGTGCCAGTAGTATCCTTTTACACAATGAGCAGTTCTTC.

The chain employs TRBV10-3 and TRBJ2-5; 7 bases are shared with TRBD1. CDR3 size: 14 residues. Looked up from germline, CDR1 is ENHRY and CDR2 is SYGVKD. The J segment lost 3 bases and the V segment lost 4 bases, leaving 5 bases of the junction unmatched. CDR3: CAISATGREETQYF. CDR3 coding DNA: TGTGCCATCAGTGCGACAGGGCGCGAAGAGACCCAGTACTTC.

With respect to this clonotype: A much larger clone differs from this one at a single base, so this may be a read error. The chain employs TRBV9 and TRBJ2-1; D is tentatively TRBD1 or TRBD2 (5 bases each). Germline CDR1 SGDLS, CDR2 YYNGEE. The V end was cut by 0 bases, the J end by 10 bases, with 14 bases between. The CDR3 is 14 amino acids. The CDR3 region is CASSVAEAWDEQFF. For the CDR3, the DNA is TGTGCCAGCAGCGTAGCGGAAGCGTGGGACGAGCAGTTCTTC.

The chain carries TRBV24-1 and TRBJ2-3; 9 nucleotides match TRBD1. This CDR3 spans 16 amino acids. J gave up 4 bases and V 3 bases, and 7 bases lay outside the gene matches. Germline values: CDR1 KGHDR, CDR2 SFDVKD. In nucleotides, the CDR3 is TGTGCCACCAGTGATAACAGGGGGCAAATCGCAGATACGCAGTATTTT. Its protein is CATSDNRGQIADTQYF.

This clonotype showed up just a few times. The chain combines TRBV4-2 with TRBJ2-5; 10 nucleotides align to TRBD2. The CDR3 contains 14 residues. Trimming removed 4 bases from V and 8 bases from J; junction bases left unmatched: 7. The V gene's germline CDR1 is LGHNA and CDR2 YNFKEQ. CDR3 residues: CASSRAGTSETQYF. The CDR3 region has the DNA TGTGCCAGCAGCCGCGCCGGGACTAGCGAAACCCAGTACTTC.

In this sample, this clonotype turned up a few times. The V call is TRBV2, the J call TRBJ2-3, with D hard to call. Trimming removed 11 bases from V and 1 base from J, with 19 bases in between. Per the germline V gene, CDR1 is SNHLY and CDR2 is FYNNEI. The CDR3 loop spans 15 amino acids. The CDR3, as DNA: TGTGCCTCCTTTGGTTATCCCGTTGGCACAGATACGCAGTATTTT. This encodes CASFGYPVGTDTQYF. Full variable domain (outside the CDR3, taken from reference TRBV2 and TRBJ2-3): EPEVTQTPSHQVTQMGQEVILRCVPISNHLYFYWYRQILGQKVEFLVSFYNNEISEKSEIFDDQFSVERPDGSNFTLKIRSTKLEDSAMYFCASFGYPVGTDTQYFGPGTRLTVL.

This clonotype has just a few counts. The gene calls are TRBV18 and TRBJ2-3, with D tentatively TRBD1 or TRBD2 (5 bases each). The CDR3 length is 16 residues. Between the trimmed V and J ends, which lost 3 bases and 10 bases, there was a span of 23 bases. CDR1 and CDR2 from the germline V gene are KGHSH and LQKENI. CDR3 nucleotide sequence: TGTGCCAGCTCACCGTTAGGGACCCAAACAGCTGATGCGCAGTATTTT. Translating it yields CASSPLGTQTADAQYF.

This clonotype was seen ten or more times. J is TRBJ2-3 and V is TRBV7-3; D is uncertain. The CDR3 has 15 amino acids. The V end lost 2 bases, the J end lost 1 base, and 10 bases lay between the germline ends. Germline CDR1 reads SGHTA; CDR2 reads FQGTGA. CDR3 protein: CASSLSLVGTDTQYF. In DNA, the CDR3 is TGTGCCAGCAGCTTATCACTCGTCGGCACAGATACGCAGTATTTT.

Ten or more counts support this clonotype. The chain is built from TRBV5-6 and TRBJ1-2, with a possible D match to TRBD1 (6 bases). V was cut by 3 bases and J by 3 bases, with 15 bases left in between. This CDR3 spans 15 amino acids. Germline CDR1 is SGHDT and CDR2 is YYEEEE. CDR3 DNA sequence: TGTGCCAGCAGCTCAAACCGGGACACAGACTATGGCTACACCTTC. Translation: CASSSNRDTDYGYTF.

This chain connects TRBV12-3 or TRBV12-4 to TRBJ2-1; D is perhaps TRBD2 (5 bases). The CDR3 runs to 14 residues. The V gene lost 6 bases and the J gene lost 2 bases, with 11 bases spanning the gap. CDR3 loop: CASSAAGTYNEQFF. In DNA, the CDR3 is TGTGCCAGCAGCGCCGCCGGGACCTACAATGAGCAGTTCTTC.

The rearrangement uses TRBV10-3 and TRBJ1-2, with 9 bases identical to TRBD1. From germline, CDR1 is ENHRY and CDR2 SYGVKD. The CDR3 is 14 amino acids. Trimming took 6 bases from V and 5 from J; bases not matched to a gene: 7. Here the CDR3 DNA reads TGTGCCATCAGGAGGACAGGGGCTCCTTATGGCTACACCTTC. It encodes CAIRRTGAPYGYTF.

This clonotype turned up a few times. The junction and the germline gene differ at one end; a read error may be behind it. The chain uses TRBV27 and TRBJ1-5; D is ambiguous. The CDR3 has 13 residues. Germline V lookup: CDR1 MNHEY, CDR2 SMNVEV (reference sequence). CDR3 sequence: CTSSLAGNQPQHF. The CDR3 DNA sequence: TGTACCAGCAGTTTAGCGGGGAATCAGCCCCAGCATTTT.

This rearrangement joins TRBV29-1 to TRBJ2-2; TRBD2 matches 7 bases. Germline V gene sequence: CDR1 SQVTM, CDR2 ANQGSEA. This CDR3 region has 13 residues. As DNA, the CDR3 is TGCACTTGCGGGAGTGCGAACACCGGGGAGCTGTTTTTT. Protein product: CTCGSANTGELFF.

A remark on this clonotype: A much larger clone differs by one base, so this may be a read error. CDR3 loop: CASSPAGNGNQPQHF. CDR3 in DNA: TGTGCCAGCAGCCCCGCCGGAAACGGTAATCAGCCCCAGCATTTT. The chain employs TRBV28 and TRBJ1-5, with no clear D. CDR1 and CDR2 from the germline V gene are MDHEN and SYDVKM. This CDR3 is 15 amino acids long. V dropped 6 bases and J dropped 4 bases, with 16 bases sitting between them.

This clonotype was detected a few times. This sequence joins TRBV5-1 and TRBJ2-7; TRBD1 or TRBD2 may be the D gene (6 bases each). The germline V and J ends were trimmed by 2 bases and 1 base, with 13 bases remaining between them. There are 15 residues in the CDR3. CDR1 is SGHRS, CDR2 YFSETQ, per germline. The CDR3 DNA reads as TGCGCCAGCAGCTTAAGGGGGGATATATCCTACGAGCAGTACTTC. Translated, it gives CASSLRGDISYEQYF.

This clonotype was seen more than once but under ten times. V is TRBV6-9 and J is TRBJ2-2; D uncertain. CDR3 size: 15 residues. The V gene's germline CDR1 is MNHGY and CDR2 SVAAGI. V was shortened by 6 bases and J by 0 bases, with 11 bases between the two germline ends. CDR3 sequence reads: CASSLAQPNTGELFF. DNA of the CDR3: TGTGCCAGCAGCTTAGCTCAGCCGAACACCGGGGAGCTGTTTTTT.

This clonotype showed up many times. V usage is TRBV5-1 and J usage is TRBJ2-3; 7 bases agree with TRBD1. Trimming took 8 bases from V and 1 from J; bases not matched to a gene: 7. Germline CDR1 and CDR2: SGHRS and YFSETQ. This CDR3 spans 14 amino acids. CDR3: CASERTGGTDTQYF. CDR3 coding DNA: TGCGCCAGTGAGCGGACAGGAGGCACAGATACGCAGTATTTT.

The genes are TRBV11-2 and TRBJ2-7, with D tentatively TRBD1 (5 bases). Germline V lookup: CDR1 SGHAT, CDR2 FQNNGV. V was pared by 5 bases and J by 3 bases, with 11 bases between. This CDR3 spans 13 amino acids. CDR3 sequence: CASSGGAVYEQYF. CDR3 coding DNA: TGTGCCAGCAGCGGTGGGGCAGTCTACGAGCAGTACTTC.

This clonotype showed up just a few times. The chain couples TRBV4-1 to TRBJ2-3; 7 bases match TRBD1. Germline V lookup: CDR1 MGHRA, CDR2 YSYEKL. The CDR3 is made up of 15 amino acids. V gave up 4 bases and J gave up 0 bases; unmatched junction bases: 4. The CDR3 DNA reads TGCGCCAGCAGCCGGGACAGAGTGAGCACAGATACGCAGTATTTT. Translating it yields CASSRDRVSTDTQYF.